The T cell receptor (beta chain) described here comes from a study of T cells in tuberculosis. Study-wide context: The T cells targeted glucose monomycolate, a mycobacterial lipid, via CD1B.

CDR3 size: 16 residues. V lost 2 bases to trimming and J lost 11 bases, with 24 bases between them. Germline V gives CDR1 KGHSH, CDR2 LQKENI. Libraries were prepared by immunoSEQ multiplex PCR; TCRdb keeps only in-frame clonotypes and omits some of them. The table shows tens of thousands of clones, with more than 80% occurring only once. This clonotype originated in a donor under 30 with latent tuberculosis or without tuberculosis infection. Some clones in this sample may be carry-over from other donors' samples. The gene calls are TRBV18 and TRBJ1-1; tentative D call: TRBD1 (6 bases). Sequences were obtained from PBMCs. The CDR3 DNA reads as TGTGCCAGCTCACCAGATCCGGCAGGGGCTAAGGTCGAGGCTTTCTTT. Translation: CASSPDPAGAKVEAFF.